The 9 T cell receptor beta chains below come from one sample, sequenced in a study of a mutant IDH1 vaccine in newly diagnosed glioma. These receptors have no known antigen. Time point denoted: week 35, safety follow-up. The study gave 300 ug of mutant IDH1 20-mer peptide per vaccine dose, with topical imiquimod. Assay used: immunoSEQ multiplex PCR; TCRdb lists only in-frame clones, some missing. This sample has tens of thousands of clones; around 80% occur once, and the top ten carry 12%. The material was PBMCs, obtained from a glioma patient whose treatment included an IDH1 peptide vaccine. Receptor source: a middle-aged man with glioma.

The rearrangement links TRBV6-1 to TRBJ1-4; D is undetermined. The CDR3 loop spans 13 amino acids. Germline loops: CDR1 MNHNS, CDR2 SASEGT. V dropped 8 bases and J dropped 8 bases, with 15 bases sitting between them. For the CDR3, the DNA is TGTGCCAGCGCCCGGGAGACGTGGGAAAAACTGTTTTTT. Translated: CASARETWEKLFF.

The rearrangement joins TRBV5-8 to TRBJ1-6; D gene unclear. The CDR3 extends over 12 amino acids. Between the trimmed V and J ends, which lost 0 bases and 17 bases, there was a span of 12 bases. Germline V gene lookup returns CDR1 SGHTS and CDR2 YDEGEE. CDR3 sequence reads: CASSLDWNAFHF. The CDR3 coding sequence is TGTGCCAGCAGCTTGGATTGGAACGCTTTCCACTTT. The full variable domain, completed using reference TRBV5-8 and TRBJ1-6, is EAGVTQSPTHLIKTRGQQATLRCSPISGHTSVYWYQQALGLGLQFLLWYDEGEERNRGNFPPRFSGRQFPNYSSELNVNALELEDSALYLCASSLDWNAFHFGNGTRLTVT.

V and J are TRBV5-5 and TRBJ2-1, with no clear D. Germline assignment: CDR1 SGHKS and CDR2 YYEKEE (reference sequence). V was clipped by 1 base and J by 5 bases, with 10 bases between them. The CDR3 extends over 14 amino acids. CDR3 DNA sequence: TGTGCCAGCAGCTTGATAGTATCTGACAATGAGCAGTTCTTC. Its protein is CASSLIVSDNEQFF.

The sample holds a few counts of this clone. This chain joins TRBV11-1 and TRBJ2-1, with 8 bases fitting TRBD2. This CDR3 has 14 residues. Germline V gene lookup returns CDR1 SGHAT and CDR2 FQDESV (reference sequence). V shed 5 bases, J shed 6 bases, and the junction held 6 bases outside the gene matches. The CDR3: CASSRSGLANEQFF. The CDR3 bases are TGTGCCAGCAGCCGAAGTGGACTAGCCAATGAGCAGTTCTTC. Full variable domain (remainder filled in from reference TRBV11-1 and TRBJ2-1): EAEVAQSPRYKITEKSQAVAFWCDPISGHATLYWYRQILGQGPELLVQFQDESVVDDSQLPKDRFSAERLKGVDSTLKIQPAELGDSAMYLCASSRSGLANEQFFGPGTRLTVL.

The chain employs TRBV30 and TRBJ1-1, with 7 bases that match TRBD1. The CDR3 covers 13 residues. Losses at the gene ends were 3 bases for V and 4 bases for J; bases not matched to a gene: 5. CDR1 and CDR2 from the germline V gene are GTSNPN and SVGIG (reference sequence). CDR3 residues: CAWSASGGTEAFF. CDR3 in DNA: TGTGCCTGGAGCGCTTCAGGGGGCACTGAAGCTTTCTTT.

The V call is TRBV7-9, the J call TRBJ2-6, with D uncertain. The germline gives CDR1 SEHNR, CDR2 FQNEAQ (reference sequence). V gave up 5 bases and J gave up 1 base, with 9 bases separating them. The CDR3 runs to 15 residues. CDR3 in amino acids: CASSPPSSGANVLTF. CDR3 coding DNA: TGTGCCAGCAGCCCCCCTTCGTCTGGGGCCAACGTCCTGACTTTC.

V usage is TRBV6-1 and J usage is TRBJ1-1, with 10 bases lining up with TRBD1. Germline V CDR1 and CDR2: MNHNS, SASEGT. The junction had 5 bases not matched to a gene; V was cut back by 0 bases and J by 4 bases. The CDR3 contains 16 residues. CDR3 nucleotides: TGTGCCAGCAGTGAAGCTATGACAGGGGGCGTCACTGAAGCTTTCTTT. Amino acid sequence: CASSEAMTGGVTEAFF.

This clone was recorded once. The CDR3 DNA is TGTGCCAGCAGCGGAGGGGCGAATGAAAAACTGTTTTTT. Protein sequence: CASSGGANEKLFF. The chain carries TRBV11-3 and TRBJ1-4, with D tentatively TRBD1 (5 bases). V dropped 5 bases and J dropped 5 bases, with 9 bases sitting between them. Germline CDR1 SGHNT, CDR2 YENEEA. The CDR3 runs 13 residues. The variable domain in full, completed from reference TRBV11-3 and TRBJ1-4, reads EAGVVQSPRYKIIEKKQPVAFWCNPISGHNTLYWYLQNLGQGPELLIRYENEEAVDDSQLPKDRFSAERLKGVDSTLKIQPAELGDSAVYLCASSGGANEKLFFGSGTQLSVL.

This clone came up once. This CDR3 is CASSFGSGTGADEQYV. DNA of the CDR3: TGTGCCAGCAGCTTTGGGTCCGGGACAGGGGCGGACGAGCAGTACGTC. This chain links TRBV5-8 with TRBJ2-7, with TRBD1 identical over 10 bases. Trimming removed 2 bases from V and 5 bases from J; junction bases left unmatched: 10. CDR1 is SGHTS and CDR2 is YDEGEE in the germline V gene. This CDR3 is 16 amino acids long.